This is a list of T cell receptor beta chains from one sample in a study of OX40 agonist ivuxolimab in advanced cancers. Generated by immunoSEQ multiplex PCR, the TCRdb table keeps only in-frame clones and is missing some. The sample contains 50,000 or so clones, approximately 80% of which appear only once. The input for sequencing was CD4+ or CD8+ T cells sorted from blood, taken in a trial of the OX40 agonist ivuxolimab. The receptor source for this set is an adult with an advanced solid tumor such as melanoma, head and neck, liver or kidney cancer. The CDR3 runs from the conserved cysteine through the conserved F or W. A D gene is named only where the DNA matches it firmly. Clone size is stated in some rows and not others, as once, few, many or a class when expanded.

j_call v_call clone_size d_call cdr3_aa cdr3_nt
TRBJ2-1 TRBV7-2 . . CASSLVGDLSYNEQFF TGTGCCAGCAGCTTAGTAGGGGACCTATCCTACAATGAGCAGTTCTTC
TRBJ1-4 TRBV28 . . CASSLRGASYEKLFF TGTGCCAGCAGTTTACGGGGGGCTTCGTATGAAAAACTGTTTTTT
TRBJ2-3 TRBV9 . . CASSRSSDLVDTQYF TGTGCCAGCAGCCGGTCTAGCGACTTAGTGGATACGCAGTATTTT
TRBJ1-1 TRBV30 . . CAGRVLQGNTEAFF TGTGCCGGAAGGGTTTTACAGGGTAACACTGAAGCTTTCTTT
TRBJ2-7 TRBV7-2 . . CASSLPAGVAYEQYF TGTGCCAGCAGCTTACCGGCAGGGGTCGCCTACGAGCAGTACTTC
TRBJ1-1 TRBV29-1 . TRBD1 CSAQRDRLGTEAFF TGCAGCGCCCAAAGGGACAGGCTTGGCACTGAAGCTTTCTTT
TRBJ2-5 TRBV7-8 . . CASSLGRGETQYF TGTGCCAGCAGCTTAGGGAGGGGAGAGACCCAGTACTTC
TRBJ1-5 TRBV2 . TRBD1 CASKLGQNNQPQHF TGTGCCAGCAAACTGGGACAGAACAATCAGCCCCAGCATTTT
TRBJ1-5 TRBV5-4 . TRBD1 CASSTGQRDGPQHF TGTGCCAGCAGCACGGGACAGAGGGATGGGCCCCAGCATTTT
TRBJ1-2 TRBV18 . . CASSRTSEIDGYTF TGTGCCAGCTCACGAACCAGCGAAATCGATGGCTACACCTTC
TRBJ2-4 TRBV6-1 once . CASSEANWGGGNIQYF TGTGCCAGCAGTGAAGCTAACTGGGGGGGCGGAAACATTCAGTACTTC
TRBJ1-5 TRBV18 once . CASSPMEYSNQPQHF TGTGCCAGCTCACCGATGGAGTATAGCAATCAGCCCCAGCATTTT
TRBJ2-7 TRBV7-9 . TRBD2 CASSPQTSRIYEQYF TGTGCCAGCAGCCCTCAGACTAGCAGAATCTACGAGCAGTACTTC
TRBJ2-3 TRBV7-2 . . CASNPKIADTQYF TGTGCCAGCAACCCCAAGATTGCAGATACGCAGTATTTT
TRBJ2-1 TRBV7-2 . TRBD2 CASSWGGYSYNEQFF TGTGCCAGCAGCTGGGGGGGATACTCCTACAATGAGCAGTTCTTC
TRBJ2-7 TRBV10-2 . . CASRETGDYEQYF TGCGCCAGCCGAGAGACAGGTGACTACGAGCAGTACTTC
TRBJ2-2 TRBV10-3 . . CAISRDSEELFF TGTGCCATCAGTCGGGACTCCGAGGAGCTGTTTTTT
TRBJ2-7 TRBV9 once TRBD2 CASSAGASGTYEQYF TGTGCCAGCAGCGCTGGGGCTAGCGGAACCTACGAGCAGTACTTC
TRBJ2-3 TRBV4-1 . TRBD2 CASSQRLAGGGDTQYF TGCGCCAGCAGCCAAAGACTAGCGGGAGGGGGAGATACGCAGTATTTT
TRBJ2-1 TRBV12-5 once . CASAPASYNEQFF TGTGCTAGTGCCCCGGCCTCTTACAATGAGCAGTTCTTC
TRBJ1-3 TRBV4-3 . . CASSQGISGNTIYF TGCGCCAGCAGCCAAGGCATCTCTGGAAACACCATATATTTT
TRBJ2-5 TRBV5-1 . . CASSLGGAGLSETQYF TGCGCCAGCAGCCTTGGCGGTGCAGGGCTTTCAGAGACCCAGTACTTC
TRBJ1-3 TRBV5-5 . . CASSLGQRGNTIYF TGTGCCAGCAGCTTGGGACAAAGGGGAAACACCATATATTTT
TRBJ1-1 TRBV19 . . CASSILHGLEGTEAFF TGTGCCAGTAGTATTTTGCACGGGCTAGAGGGGACTGAAGCTTTCTTT
TRBJ1-3 TRBV7-6 . . CAAPRGRGDSGNTIYF TGTGCAGCTCCACGGGGACGCGGCGACTCTGGAAACACCATATATTTT
TRBJ2-5 TRBV5-1 once TRBD2 CASSTGLAGTQETQYF TGCGCCAGCAGCACCGGACTAGCGGGGACCCAAGAGACCCAGTACTTC
TRBJ2-1 TRBV7-2 . . CASSLSLPNEQFF TGTGCCAGCAGCTTATCCTTACCCAATGAGCAGTTCTTC
TRBJ2-1 TRBV5-4 . TRBD2 CASSPERTSGGAGDEQFF TGTGCCAGCAGCCCGGAGAGGACTAGCGGGGGGGCCGGGGATGAGCAGTTCTTC
TRBJ1-2 TRBV6-6 . . CASSTRQVVHGYTF TGTGCCAGCAGTACCCGACAGGTGGTCCATGGCTACACCTTC
TRBJ2-1 TRBV7-2 . TRBD2 CASSFSGTSFEQFF TGTGCCAGCAGCTTTTCCGGGACTAGTTTTGAGCAGTTCTTC
TRBJ1-6 TRBV7-3 . . CASSGGQYNSPLHF TGTGCCAGCAGCGGAGGACAGTATAATTCACCCCTCCACTTT
TRBJ1-2 TRBV2 few . CASSEPRTGTILYGYTF TGTGCCAGCAGTGAACCCCGGACTGGCACTATCCTCTATGGCTACACCTTC
TRBJ1-2 TRBV5-1 . . CASSLALDRNYGYTF TGCGCCAGCAGCTTGGCCTTGGACAGAAACTATGGCTACACCTTC
TRBJ1-2 TRBV28 . TRBD1 CASKRTGSYGYTF TGTGCCAGCAAACGGACAGGGAGCTATGGCTACACCTTC
TRBJ1-2 TRBV2 . . CASSEGGLSNYGYTF TGTGCCAGCAGTGAAGGCGGGCTCTCTAACTATGGCTACACCTTC
TRBJ2-3 TRBV2 . . CASSGRRGFPDTQYF TGTGCCAGCAGTGGTCGCAGGGGTTTCCCAGATACGCAGTATTTT
TRBJ2-3 TRBV6-1 . TRBD1 CASLDRVSTDTQYF TGTGCCAGCTTGGACAGGGTTTCGACAGATACGCAGTATTTT
TRBJ2-5 TRBV28 . . CASSSRGGGQETQYF TGTGCCAGCAGTTCCCGAGGGGGGGGGCAAGAGACCCAGTACTTC
TRBJ2-3 TRBV5-6 . TRBD2 CASSYESGGADTQYF TGTGCCAGCAGCTATGAAAGCGGGGGGGCAGATACGCAGTATTTT
TRBJ2-1 TRBV6-5 . TRBD1 CASSYFDRGPEQFF TGTGCCAGCAGTTACTTCGACAGGGGCCCCGAGCAGTTCTTC
TRBJ1-6 TRBV27 . . CATRVSGVNSPLHF TGTGCCACCAGGGTTTCTGGGGTGAACTCACCCCTCCACTTT
TRBJ1-2 TRBV6-1 . TRBD1 CASIRQGVNYGYTF TGTGCCAGCATTAGACAGGGGGTTAACTATGGCTACACCTTC
TRBJ2-5 TRBV6-1 . . CASSTPQTETQYF TGTGCCAGCAGTACTCCACAGACGGAGACCCAGTACTTC
TRBJ1-5 TRBV6-1 . . CASTRDPGNQPQHF TGTGCCAGCACTCGCGACCCGGGCAATCAGCCCCAGCATTTT
TRBJ2-5 TRBV2 . TRBD1 CASSGPTGLETQYF TGTGCCAGCAGTGGACCGACAGGGCTCGAGACCCAGTACTTC
TRBJ2-5 TRBV30 . . CAWSEGGAKTQYF TGTGCCTGGAGTGAGGGGGGCGCGAAAACCCAGTACTTC
TRBJ2-3 TRBV7-9 . . CASHSDGRGVGTDTQYF TGTGCCAGTCATTCAGACGGCAGGGGTGTTGGCACAGATACGCAGTATTTT
TRBJ2-5 TRBV7-9 . TRBD2 CASRKLAGEETQYF TGTGCCAGCAGAAAACTAGCGGGAGAAGAGACCCAGTACTTC
TRBJ2-1 TRBV4-3 . . CASSQDPRYEQFF TGCGCCAGCAGCCAAGATCCCCGATACGAGCAGTTCTTC
TRBJ1-6 TRBV27 . . CASSQLGVNREPSSPLHF TGTGCCAGCAGTCAGCTCGGGGTTAACAGGGAGCCGAGCTCACCCCTCCACTTT
TRBJ1-1 TRBV6-6 . . CASSAPANTEAFF TGTGCCAGCAGTGCCCCAGCGAACACTGAAGCTTTCTTT
TRBJ2-2 TRBV5-1 . . CASSLAVSSGELVF TGCGCCAGCAGCTTGGCCGTCAGCTCCGGGGAGCTGGTTTTT
TRBJ1-2 TRBV7-8 . TRBD1 CASSSPSGGNGYTF TGTGCCAGCAGCTCCCCCTCAGGGGGGAATGGCTACACCTTC
TRBJ2-3 TRBV11-2 . . CASSPRWQSTDTQYF TGTGCCAGCAGCCCCCGTTGGCAAAGCACAGATACGCAGTATTTT
TRBJ1-5 TRBV6-1 . . CASGGPRHEPQHF TGTGCCAGCGGCGGGCCTCGACACGAGCCCCAGCATTTT